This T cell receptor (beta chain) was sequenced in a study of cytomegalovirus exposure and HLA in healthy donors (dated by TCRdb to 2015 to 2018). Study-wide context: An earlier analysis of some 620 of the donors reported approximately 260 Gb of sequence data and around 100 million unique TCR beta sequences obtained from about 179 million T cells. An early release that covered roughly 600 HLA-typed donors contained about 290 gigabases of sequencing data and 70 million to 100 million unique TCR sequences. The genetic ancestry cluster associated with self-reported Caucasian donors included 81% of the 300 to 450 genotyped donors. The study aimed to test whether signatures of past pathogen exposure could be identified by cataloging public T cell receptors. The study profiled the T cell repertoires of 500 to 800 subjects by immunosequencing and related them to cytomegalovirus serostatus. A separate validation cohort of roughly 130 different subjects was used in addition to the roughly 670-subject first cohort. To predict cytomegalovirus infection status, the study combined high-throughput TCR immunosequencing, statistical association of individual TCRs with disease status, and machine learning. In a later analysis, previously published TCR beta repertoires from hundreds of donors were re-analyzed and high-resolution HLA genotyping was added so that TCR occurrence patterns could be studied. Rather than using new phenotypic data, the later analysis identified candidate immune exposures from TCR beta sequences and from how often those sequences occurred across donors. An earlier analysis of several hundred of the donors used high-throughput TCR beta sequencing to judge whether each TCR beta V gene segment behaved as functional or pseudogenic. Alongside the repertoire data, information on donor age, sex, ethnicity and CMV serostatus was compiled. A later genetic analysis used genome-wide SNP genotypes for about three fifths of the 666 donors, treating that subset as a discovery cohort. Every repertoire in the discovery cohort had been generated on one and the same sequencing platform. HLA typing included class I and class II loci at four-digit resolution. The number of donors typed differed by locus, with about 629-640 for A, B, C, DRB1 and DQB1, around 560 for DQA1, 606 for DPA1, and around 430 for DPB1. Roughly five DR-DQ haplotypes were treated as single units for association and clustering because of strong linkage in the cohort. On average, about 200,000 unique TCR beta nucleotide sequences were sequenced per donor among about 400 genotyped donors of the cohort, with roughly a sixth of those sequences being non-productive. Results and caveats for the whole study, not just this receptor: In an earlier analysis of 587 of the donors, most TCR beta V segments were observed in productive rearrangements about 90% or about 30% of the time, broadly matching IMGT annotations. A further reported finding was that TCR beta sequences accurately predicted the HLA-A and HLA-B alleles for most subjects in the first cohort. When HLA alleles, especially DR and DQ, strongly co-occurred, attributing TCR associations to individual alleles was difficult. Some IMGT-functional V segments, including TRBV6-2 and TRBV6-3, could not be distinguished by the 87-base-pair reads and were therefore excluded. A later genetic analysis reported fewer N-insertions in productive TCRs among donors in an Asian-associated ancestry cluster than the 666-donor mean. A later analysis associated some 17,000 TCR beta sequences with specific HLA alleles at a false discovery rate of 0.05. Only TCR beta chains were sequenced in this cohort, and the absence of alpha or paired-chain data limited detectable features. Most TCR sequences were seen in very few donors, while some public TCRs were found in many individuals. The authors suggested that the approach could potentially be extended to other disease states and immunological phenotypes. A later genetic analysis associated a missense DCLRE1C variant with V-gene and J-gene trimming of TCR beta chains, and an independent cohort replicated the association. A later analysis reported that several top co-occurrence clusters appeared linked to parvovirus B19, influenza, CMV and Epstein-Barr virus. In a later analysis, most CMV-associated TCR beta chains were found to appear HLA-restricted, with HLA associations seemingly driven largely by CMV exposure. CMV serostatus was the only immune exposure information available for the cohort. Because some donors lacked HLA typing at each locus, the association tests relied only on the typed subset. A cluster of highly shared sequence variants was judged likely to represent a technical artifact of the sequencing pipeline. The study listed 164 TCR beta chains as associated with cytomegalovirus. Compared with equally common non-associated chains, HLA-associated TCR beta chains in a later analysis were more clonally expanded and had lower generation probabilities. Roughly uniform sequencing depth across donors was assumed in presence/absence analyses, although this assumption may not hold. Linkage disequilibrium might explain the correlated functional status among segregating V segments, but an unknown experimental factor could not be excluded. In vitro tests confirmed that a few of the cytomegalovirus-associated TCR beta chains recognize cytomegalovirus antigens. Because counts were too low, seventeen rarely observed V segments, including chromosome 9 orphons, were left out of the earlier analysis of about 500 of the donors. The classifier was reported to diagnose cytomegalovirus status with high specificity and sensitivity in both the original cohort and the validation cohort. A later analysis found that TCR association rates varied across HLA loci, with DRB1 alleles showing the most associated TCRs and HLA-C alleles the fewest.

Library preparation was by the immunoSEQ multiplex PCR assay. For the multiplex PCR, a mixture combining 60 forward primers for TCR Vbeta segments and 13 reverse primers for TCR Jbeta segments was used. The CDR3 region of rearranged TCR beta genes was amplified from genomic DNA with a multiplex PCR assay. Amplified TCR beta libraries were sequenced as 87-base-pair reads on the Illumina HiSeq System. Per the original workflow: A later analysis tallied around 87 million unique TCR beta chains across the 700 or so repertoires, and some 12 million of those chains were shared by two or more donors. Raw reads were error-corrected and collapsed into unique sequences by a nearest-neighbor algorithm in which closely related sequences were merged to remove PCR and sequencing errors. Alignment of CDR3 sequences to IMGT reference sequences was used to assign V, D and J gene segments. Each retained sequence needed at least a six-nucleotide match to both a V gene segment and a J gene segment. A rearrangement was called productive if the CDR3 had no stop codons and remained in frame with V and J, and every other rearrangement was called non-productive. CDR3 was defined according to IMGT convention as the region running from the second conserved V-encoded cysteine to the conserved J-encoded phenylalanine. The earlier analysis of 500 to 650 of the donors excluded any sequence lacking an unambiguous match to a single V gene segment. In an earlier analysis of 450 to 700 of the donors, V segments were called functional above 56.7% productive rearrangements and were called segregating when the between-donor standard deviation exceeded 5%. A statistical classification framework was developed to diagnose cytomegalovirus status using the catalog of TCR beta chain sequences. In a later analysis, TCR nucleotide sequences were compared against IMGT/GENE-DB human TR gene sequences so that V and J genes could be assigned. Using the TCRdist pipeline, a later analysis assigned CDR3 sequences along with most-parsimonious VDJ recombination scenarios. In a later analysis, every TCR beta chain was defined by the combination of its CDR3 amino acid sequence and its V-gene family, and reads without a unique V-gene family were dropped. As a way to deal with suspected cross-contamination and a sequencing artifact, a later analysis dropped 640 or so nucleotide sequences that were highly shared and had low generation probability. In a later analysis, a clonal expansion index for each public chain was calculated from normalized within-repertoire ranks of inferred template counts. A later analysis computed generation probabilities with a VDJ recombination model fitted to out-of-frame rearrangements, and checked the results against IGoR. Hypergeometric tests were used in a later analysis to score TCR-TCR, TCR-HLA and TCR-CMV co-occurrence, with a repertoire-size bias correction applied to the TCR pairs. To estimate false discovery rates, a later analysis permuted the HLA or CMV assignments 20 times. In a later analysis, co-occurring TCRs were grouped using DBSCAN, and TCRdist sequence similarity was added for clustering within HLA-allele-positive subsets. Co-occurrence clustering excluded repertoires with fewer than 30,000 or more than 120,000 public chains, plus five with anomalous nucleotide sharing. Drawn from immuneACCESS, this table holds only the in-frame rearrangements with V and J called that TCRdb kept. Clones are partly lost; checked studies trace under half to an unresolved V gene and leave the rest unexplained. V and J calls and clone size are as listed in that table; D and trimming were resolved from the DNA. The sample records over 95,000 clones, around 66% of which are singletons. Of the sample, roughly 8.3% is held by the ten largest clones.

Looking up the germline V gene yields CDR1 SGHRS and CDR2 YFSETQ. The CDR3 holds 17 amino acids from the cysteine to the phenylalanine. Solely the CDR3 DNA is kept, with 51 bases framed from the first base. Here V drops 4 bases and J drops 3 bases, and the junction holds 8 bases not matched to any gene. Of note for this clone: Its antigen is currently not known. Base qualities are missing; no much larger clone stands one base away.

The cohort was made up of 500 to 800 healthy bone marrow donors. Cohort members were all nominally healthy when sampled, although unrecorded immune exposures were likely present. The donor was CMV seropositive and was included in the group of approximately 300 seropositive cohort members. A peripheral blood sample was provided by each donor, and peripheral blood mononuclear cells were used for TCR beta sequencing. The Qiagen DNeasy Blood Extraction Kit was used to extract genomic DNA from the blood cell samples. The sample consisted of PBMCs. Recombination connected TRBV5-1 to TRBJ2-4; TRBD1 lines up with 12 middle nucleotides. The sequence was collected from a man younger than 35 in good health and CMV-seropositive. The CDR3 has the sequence CASSLTGQGAYKNIQYF. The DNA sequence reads TGCGCCAGCAGCCTAACGGGACAGGGGGCGTACAAAAACATTCAGTACTTC. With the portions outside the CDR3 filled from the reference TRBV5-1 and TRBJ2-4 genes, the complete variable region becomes KAGVTQTPRYLIKTRGQQVTLSCSPISGHRSVSWYQQTPGQGLQFLFEYFSETQRNKGNFPGRFSGRQFSNSRSEMNVSTLELGDSALYLCASSLTGQGAYKNIQYFGAGTRLSVL.